This T cell receptor beta chain was documented in a study of STAT5B mutations in CD4+ large granular lymphocyte leukemia. Note on this clone: Its target is not known.

Study results and caveats: Data were not HLA-matched across samples. No patients shared main leukemic clonotypes, though roughly 25% appeared at low frequency elsewhere. TRBV06-family usage was enriched in top patient clones (8/27) versus controls (2/35).

This was a survey-level run. The data were produced by immunoSEQ multiplex PCR, yet TCRdb's version contains in-frame clones alone and is incomplete. Of 20,000 to 25,000 clones listed, 72% are singletons. Trimming removed 5 bases at V and 4 bases at J, with 9 bases between. CDR3 length equals 13 residues. Germline V lookup: CDR1 MNHEY, CDR2 SMNVEV (reference sequence). The chain employs TRBV27 and TRBJ1-3; the D is unclear. Sequencing was carried out using CD4+ T cells from blood buffy coats. This clonotype was sampled from a human donor in good health. CDR3 sequence: CASSPMEGNTIYF. The CDR3 bases are TGTGCCAGCAGTCCAATGGAGGGAAACACCATATATTTT.